These 29 T cell receptor beta chains came from one sample sequenced in a study of regulatory dendritic cells for organ transplantation. Method: immunoSEQ multiplex PCR; TCRdb's copy keeps in-frame clones and lacks some. The data contain under 35,000 clones, 82% of them singletons. The sequencing input was naive CD8+ T cells from blood. Subset indicated: CD45RA+ naive T cells. All receptors derive from a human donor in good health.

The chain carries TRBV4-1 and TRBJ1-4; maybe TRBD1 (5 bases). The germline gives CDR1 MGHRA, CDR2 YSYEKL. V gave up 5 bases and J gave up 0 bases, with 16 bases separating them. This CDR3 is built from 17 residues. The CDR3 loop is CASSSEGVSSTNEKLFF. The CDR3 DNA reads as TGCGCCAGCAGCTCGGAAGGGGTATCCTCAACTAATGAAAAACTGTTTTTT.

The V and J genes are TRBV23-1 and TRBJ1-2, with 8 nucleotides matching TRBD1. TRBV23-1 qualifies as an ORF whose function is uncertain. CDR3 length equals 16 residues. Losses at the gene ends were 0 bases for V and 4 bases for J; bases not matched to a gene: 7. For the CDR3, the DNA is TGCGCCAGCAGTCAATCGGCCCAGGGGGCGTTCTATGGCTACACCTTC. It yields the protein CASSQSAQGAFYGYTF.

This chain joins TRBV11-3 and TRBJ1-1; 12 bases line up with TRBD1. The CDR3 covers 18 residues. With V trimmed by 5 bases and J by 3 bases, 13 bases remained unmatched. Germline V lookup: CDR1 SGHNT, CDR2 YENEEA. The CDR3 region is CASSLPSGTGGEDTEAFF. Written as DNA, the CDR3 is TGTGCCAGCAGCCTCCCATCCGGGACAGGGGGCGAGGACACTGAAGCTTTCTTT.

V usage is TRBV6-1 and J usage is TRBJ2-7; possibly TRBD2 for D (5 bases). Trimming took 0 bases from V and 1 from J, leaving 7 bases between them. Germline CDR1 is MNHNS and CDR2 is SASEGT. The CDR3 is 14 amino acids. CDR3 in DNA: TGTGCCAGCAGTGAAGCAGGCGGGTCCTACGAGCAGTACTTC. Protein sequence: CASSEAGGSYEQYF.

There are a few counts of this clone. The chain is built from TRBV27 and TRBJ2-7; D is uncertain. CDR3 size: 15 residues. CDR1 is MNHEY and CDR2 is SMNVEV in the germline V gene (reference sequence). Trimming left V 5 bases short and J 2 bases short, with 16 bases between. This chain's CDR3 is CASSIYYGFPYEQYF. As DNA, the CDR3 is TGTGCCAGCAGTATATACTACGGGTTTCCCTACGAGCAGTACTTC.

V and J are TRBV6-5 and TRBJ1-2; maybe TRBD1 (6 bases). The germline gives CDR1 MNHEY, CDR2 SVGAGI. This CDR3 has 15 amino acids. Deletions cut 2 bases from V and 8 bases from J, with 18 bases between. This CDR3 reads CASSYSSGTRRGYTF. CDR3 in DNA: TGTGCCAGCAGTTACAGTTCCGGGACACGTCGGGGCTACACCTTC.

This chain links TRBV7-6 with TRBJ1-1; 7 bases are shared with TRBD1. The CDR3 runs 12 residues. CDR1 is SGHVS and CDR2 is FNYEAQ in the germline V gene. V shed 5 bases, J shed 6 bases, and the junction held 3 bases outside the gene matches. The CDR3 region is CASSPTGAEAFF. Here the CDR3 DNA reads TGTGCCAGCAGCCCCACAGGGGCTGAAGCTTTCTTT.

The chain combines TRBV6-5 with TRBJ1-1; 7 bases match TRBD1. The germline V gene has CDR1 MNHEY and CDR2 SVGAGI. This CDR3 region has 12 residues. The junction had 2 bases not matched to a gene; V was cut back by 5 bases and J by 5 bases. CDR3 loop: CASSPGGTEAFF. The DNA for the CDR3 is TGTGCCAGCAGTCCAGGGGGAACTGAAGCTTTCTTT.

The chain carries TRBV5-6 and TRBJ2-7; TRBD1 matches 9 bases. CDR1 is SGHDT, CDR2 YYEEEE, per germline. The CDR3 extends over 15 amino acids. With 0 bases clipped from V and 2 bases from J, the junction kept 3 bases outside the gene matches. In DNA form, the CDR3 reads TGTGCCAGCAGCTTGGGACAGGGGGTAACCTACGAGCAGTACTTC. This codes for CASSLGQGVTYEQYF.

The rearrangement joins TRBV7-6 to TRBJ2-1, with TRBD2 matching 10 bases. The germline V gene has CDR1 SGHVS and CDR2 FNYEAQ. Trimming took 5 bases from V and 7 from J; bases not matched to a gene: 5. CDR3 length equals 14 residues. CDR3 DNA sequence: TGTGCCAGCAGCGAGCGGGGGGGCCATAATGAGCAGTTCTTC. It codes for CASSERGGHNEQFF.

This clone was seen once. The chain uses TRBV19 and TRBJ2-1, with a weak D call TRBD1 (6 bases). The CDR3 is 16 residues long. V was shortened by 5 bases and J by 6 bases, with 20 bases between the two germline ends. The germline CDR1 and CDR2 sequences are LNHDA and SQIVND (reference sequence). In DNA form, the CDR3 reads TGTGCCAGTAGTTCAGATTCCGGGCGGACAGTCAATGAGCAGTTCTTC. The encoded protein is CASSSDSGRTVNEQFF.

The V call is TRBV29-1, the J call TRBJ1-2; no clear D. There are 11 residues in the CDR3. Trimming removed 3 bases from V and 8 bases from J, with 10 bases in between. CDR1 is SQVTM and CDR2 is ANQGSEA in the germline V gene. This chain's CDR3 is CSVEESSGYTF. DNA for the CDR3: TGCAGCGTTGAGGAGAGCTCGGGCTACACCTTC.

This chain uses TRBV7-9 with TRBJ1-5; D may be TRBD1 (6 bases). Germline CDR1 reads SEHNR; CDR2 reads FQNEAQ (reference sequence). The V gene lost 6 bases and the J gene lost 2 bases, with 17 bases spanning the gap. This CDR3 comprises 16 residues. As DNA, the CDR3 is TGTGCCAGCAGTGGATTTGGGGGCTCAGGCAATCAGCCCCAGCATTTT. Translated: CASSGFGGSGNQPQHF.

The rearrangement joins TRBV27 to TRBJ2-6, with 7 nucleotides matching TRBD2. This CDR3 contains 17 residues. Germline V gives CDR1 MNHEY, CDR2 SMNVEV (reference sequence). Germline trimming cut 8 bases from V and 0 bases from J; bases unmatched to any gene: 10. The CDR3 nucleotides are TGTGCCAGCGGGCGGGGAGGGGCGTACTCTGGGGCCAACGTCCTGACTTTC. Translated: CASGRGGAYSGANVLTF.

This sequence joins TRBV12-5 and TRBJ2-1; 9 bases are shared with TRBD2. This CDR3 has 15 amino acids. Germline CDR1 is LGHNT and CDR2 is FRNRAP. With V trimmed by 4 bases and J by 5 bases, 6 bases remained unmatched. This CDR3 reads CASGSDQRGDNEQFF. The CDR3 bases are TGTGCTAGTGGTTCGGACCAGCGGGGGGACAATGAGCAGTTCTTC.

The chain employs TRBV4-3 and TRBJ1-2; 7 bases align to TRBD1. CDR1 and CDR2 from the germline V gene are LGHNA and YSLEER. The CDR3 contains 15 residues. Losses at the gene ends were 0 bases for V and 6 bases for J; bases not matched to a gene: 7. In DNA form, the CDR3 reads TGCGCCAGCAGCCAAGATAACAGGGGTTTCGATGGCTACACCTTC. Translation gives CASSQDNRGFDGYTF.

This rearrangement joins TRBV6-1 to TRBJ2-5, with TRBD2 identical over 9 bases. V gave up 2 bases and J gave up 4 bases; unmatched junction bases: 2. The CDR3 consists of 14 residues. Per the germline V gene, CDR1 is MNHNS and CDR2 is SASEGT. The chain's CDR3 is CASSEIAGVETQYF. Here the CDR3 DNA reads TGTGCCAGCAGTGAAATAGCGGGGGTAGAGACCCAGTACTTC.

V usage is TRBV9 and J usage is TRBJ2-5, with a tentative D call TRBD2 (5 bases). Trimming removed 5 bases from V and 2 bases from J, with 7 bases in between. Germline V gene lookup returns CDR1 SGDLS and CDR2 YYNGEE. CDR3 length equals 12 residues. This CDR3 is CASSGGQETQYF. In DNA, the CDR3 is TGTGCCAGCAGTGGCGGGCAAGAGACCCAGTACTTC. The full variable domain, its missing parts supplied by reference TRBV9 and TRBJ2-5, is DSGVTQTPKHLITATGQRVTLRCSPRSGDLSVYWYQQSLDQGLQFLIQYYNGEERAKGNILERFSAQQFPDLHSELNLSSLELGDSALYFCASSGGQETQYFGPGTRLLVL.

The chain employs TRBV4-1 and TRBJ1-6; D ambiguous. CDR3 length: 15 amino acids. V shed 1 base and J shed 10 bases, with 14 bases lying between them. Germline values: CDR1 MGHRA, CDR2 YSYEKL. The CDR3 DNA follows: TGCGCCAGCAGCCAAGGGCCAAACCTAGGATCACCCCTCCACTTT. This sequence encodes CASSQGPNLGSPLHF.

The rearrangement uses TRBV2 and TRBJ2-2, with D perhaps TRBD1 (6 bases). Germline-derived CDR1 and CDR2 are SNHLY and FYNNEI. This CDR3 comprises 14 residues. The germline V and J ends were trimmed by 2 bases and 5 bases, with 9 bases remaining between them. The CDR3 nucleotides read TGTGCCAGCAGTGAAATGACAGGTACCGGGGAGCTGTTTTTT. Protein sequence: CASSEMTGTGELFF.

This clone was recorded once. J is TRBJ2-5 and V is TRBV13, with TRBD2 matching over 8 bases. The germline gives CDR1 PRHDT, CDR2 FYEKMQ (reference sequence). This CDR3 region has 16 residues. Germline trimming cut 2 bases from V and 2 bases from J; bases unmatched to any gene: 7. The chain's CDR3 is CASSLRAGEVQETQYF. The CDR3 DNA sequence: TGTGCCAGCAGCTTAAGAGCGGGGGAGGTACAAGAGACCCAGTACTTC.

This chain links TRBV19 with TRBJ1-1; 12 nucleotides align to TRBD1. The CDR3 runs 16 residues. Germline V lookup: CDR1 LNHDA, CDR2 SQIVND (reference sequence). With V trimmed by 11 bases and J by 4 bases, 14 bases remained unmatched. The CDR3 protein is CAAKAGTGGRGTEAFF. The CDR3 region has the DNA TGTGCCGCAAAAGCCGGGACAGGGGGCAGGGGCACTGAAGCTTTCTTT.

V is TRBV5-1 and J is TRBJ1-3; no clear D gene. V shed 4 bases and J shed 0 bases, with 14 bases lying between them. The germline gives CDR1 SGHRS, CDR2 YFSETQ. The CDR3 extends over 16 amino acids. The CDR3 DNA reads as TGCGCCAGCAGCGAAGGAACACACAGCTCTGGAAACACCATATATTTT. As protein: CASSEGTHSSGNTIYF.

The chain carries TRBV19 and TRBJ1-1; possibly TRBD1 for D (5 bases). The CDR3 is 14 residues long. V was pared by 4 bases and J by 0 bases, with 9 bases between. Germline CDR1 reads LNHDA; CDR2 reads SQIVND (reference sequence). The DNA for the CDR3 is TGTGCCAGTAGTAATCCAGGGATGAACACTGAAGCTTTCTTT. Its translation: CASSNPGMNTEAFF.

The chain couples TRBV7-9 to TRBJ1-4, with 9 bases fitting TRBD1. The length of the CDR3 is 18 residues. Germline V gene sequence: CDR1 SEHNR, CDR2 FQNEAQ (reference sequence). V gave up 1 base and J gave up 6 bases; unmatched junction bases: 12. The CDR3 DNA reads TGTGCCAGCAGCTTAGAATGGGGACAGGGCGAGTTGGATGAAAAACTGTTTTTT. This translates into CASSLEWGQGELDEKLFF. Full variable domain (missing parts from reference TRBV7-9 and TRBJ1-4): DTGVSQNPRHKITKRGQNVTFRCDPISEHNRLYWYRQTLGQGPEFLTYFQNEAQLEKSRLLSDRFSAERPKGSFSTLEIQRTEQGDSAMYLCASSLEWGQGELDEKLFFGSGTQLSVL.

J is TRBJ2-1 and V is TRBV7-6, with 10 bases matching TRBD2. V lost 5 bases, J lost 6 bases, and 7 bases stayed unmatched. The CDR3 runs to 15 residues. CDR1 and CDR2 (germline): SGHVS, FNYEAQ. Here the CDR3 reads CASSPLAGVGNEQFF. The CDR3 DNA reads TGTGCCAGCAGCCCCCTAGCGGGGGTTGGCAATGAGCAGTTCTTC.

The rearrangement joins TRBV19 to TRBJ2-2; D possibly corresponds to TRBD1 (5 bases). The CDR3 covers 15 residues. Deletions cut 5 bases from V and 13 bases from J, with 23 bases between. In germline, CDR1 is LNHDA, CDR2 SQIVND (reference sequence). CDR3 residues: CASSPSFDSLLGLFF. DNA for the CDR3: TGTGCCAGTAGTCCATCCTTCGACAGTCTCTTGGGGCTGTTTTTT.

This chain connects TRBV6-5 to TRBJ1-1; 7 bases agree with TRBD1. Germline values: CDR1 MNHEY, CDR2 SVGAGI. V trimming: 8 bases; J trimming: 3 bases; junction bases outside the gene matches: 6. The CDR3 has 13 amino acids. The CDR3 DNA follows: TGTGCCAGCGGGGACAGTACTTACACTGAAGCTTTCTTT. Translated: CASGDSTYTEAFF.

The chain is built from TRBV6-5 and TRBJ2-3, with 7 positions matching TRBD2. V gave up 6 bases and J gave up 0 bases; unmatched junction bases: 3. This CDR3 region has 14 residues. Germline V gene lookup returns CDR1 MNHEY and CDR2 SVGAGI. DNA for the CDR3: TGTGCCAGCAGGGGCGGGGGAAGCACAGATACGCAGTATTTT. It yields the protein CASRGGGSTDTQYF.